The 13 T cell receptor beta chains below were found in one sample sequenced in a study of blood T cells in healthy people across ages. Together with a sample-barcoded 5' primer, a J-beta primer mix was included in a second PCR lasting roughly 7 to 11 cycles. TCRdb re-called the 5' RACE reads through MiXCR, storing one row per CDR3 protein. The table includes approximately 880,000 distinct CDR3 sequences, roughly 48% detected once. The specimen sequenced was blood. These receptors originate from a man aged 25-45 years in good health.

Comment on this clonotype: The germline gene is not matched at one end of the junction; a read error may be the cause. The rearrangement links TRBV27 to TRBJ2-4, with D perhaps TRBD2 (6 bases). The end of the DNA is better explained by TRBJ2-7, so the J call may be wrong. The CDR3 is 14 amino acids. CDR1 MNHEY and CDR2 SMNVEV come from the germline V gene (reference sequence). The CDR3 spells CANSHGDSTYEQYF. In DNA, the CDR3 is TGTGCCAACAGTCATGGGGACTCAACCTACGAGCAGTACTTC.

This clonotype appeared a few times. The rearrangement uses TRBV7-9 and TRBJ2-1; no definite D call. The CDR3 extends over 15 amino acids. The germline CDR1 and CDR2 sequences are SEHNR and FQNEAQ (reference sequence). V lost 2 bases and J lost 4, with 12 bases in between. This CDR3 is CASSLIQELYNEQFF. The CDR3 bases are TGTGCCAGCAGCTTAATCCAGGAGCTTTACAATGAGCAGTTCTTC.

This chain connects TRBV20-1 to TRBJ2-1; D unclear. This CDR3 spans 13 amino acids. Germline values: CDR1 DFQATT, CDR2 SNEGSKA (reference sequence). The germline V and J ends were trimmed by 2 bases and 6 bases, with 11 bases remaining between them. Here the CDR3 DNA reads TGCAGTGCTAGACGAGCTAATGGCAATGAGCAGTTCTTC. Its protein product is CSARRANGNEQFF.

This sequence joins TRBV7-9 and TRBJ2-7; D is ambiguous. Germline V gene lookup returns CDR1 SEHNR and CDR2 FQNEAQ (reference sequence). The CDR3 consists of 16 residues. Trimming left V 2 bases short and J 7 bases short, with 21 bases between. The CDR3 DNA sequence: TGTGCCAGCAGCTTAAACCCGATTAACAGTGGCAATGAGCAGTACTTC. Translating gives CASSLNPINSGNEQYF.

This clonotype has a handful of counts. For the CDR3, the DNA is TGTGCCACAGGGATTGGCAATGAGCAGTTCTTC. This gives the protein CATGIGNEQFF. J is TRBJ2-1 and V is TRBV6-2 or TRBV6-3, with D maybe TRBD1 (5 bases). The germline V and J ends were trimmed by 10 bases and 6 bases, with 10 bases remaining between them. Germline V gene sequence: CDR1 MNHEY, CDR2 SVGEGT. The CDR3 has 11 amino acids.

This clonotype turned up a few times. V usage is TRBV4-1 and J usage is TRBJ1-6; D not certain. There are 16 residues in the CDR3. Germline V gene sequence: CDR1 MGHRA, CDR2 YSYEKL. The ends were cut back, 1 base at V and 6 bases at J, with 13 bases in the middle. As DNA, the CDR3 is TGCGCCAGCAGCCAAGGAATGCCAGGAAGTAATTCACCCCTCCACTTT. Residues: CASSQGMPGSNSPLHF.

This clonotype has only a few counts. The chain employs TRBV6-2 or TRBV6-3 and TRBJ2-7, with TRBD1 matching over 10 bases. The germline CDR1 and CDR2 sequences are MNHEY and SVGEGT. The V and J ends lost 2 bases and 2 bases, in that order; junction bases with no gene match: 3. The CDR3 is 15 residues long. Here the CDR3 DNA reads TGTGCCAGCAGTTACACTGGACAGGGGGCCTACGAGCAGTACTTC. Translating it yields CASSYTGQGAYEQYF.

This rearrangement joins TRBV20-1 to TRBJ2-1; D is unresolved. V gave up 2 bases and J gave up 7 bases, with 9 bases separating them. Germline CDR1 is DFQATT and CDR2 is SNEGSKA (reference sequence). The CDR3 is made up of 12 amino acids. The CDR3 loop is CSARRMGNEQFF. DNA for the CDR3: TGCAGTGCTAGACGAATGGGGAATGAGCAGTTCTTC.

In this sample, this clonotype turned up many times. The chain carries TRBV20-1 and TRBJ2-1, with D maybe TRBD1 (5 bases). This CDR3 has 18 amino acids. Trimming cost V 0 bases and J 6 bases, with 24 bases left between them. Germline V gene lookup returns CDR1 DFQATT and CDR2 SNEGSKA (reference sequence). CDR3 DNA: TGCAGTGCTAGAGATAGTTTCCAGCGACAGACCCTTGGCAATGAGCAGTTCTTC. Its protein product is CSARDSFQRQTLGNEQFF.

The gene calls are TRBV10-3 and TRBJ2-3, with TRBD2 identical over 11 bases. The CDR3 consists of 15 residues. V shed 7 bases and J 2 bases; nucleotides not matched to a gene: 5. Germline CDR1 reads ENHRY; CDR2 reads SYGVKD. This CDR3 is CAITPGLAATDTQYF. The CDR3 bases are TGTGCCATCACACCGGGACTAGCGGCCACAGATACGCAGTATTTT.

This clonotype was seen more than once but under ten times. V is TRBV10-3 and J is TRBJ2-3; D is undetermined. V was shortened by 2 bases and J by 2 bases, with 5 bases between the two germline ends. Germline CDR1 reads ENHRY; CDR2 reads SYGVKD. This CDR3 comprises 13 residues. The CDR3 DNA is TGTGCCATCAGTGAGCGAGTCACAGATACGCAGTATTTT. It yields the protein CAISERVTDTQYF.

The rearrangement joins TRBV6-5 to TRBJ1-1; possibly TRBD1 for D (5 bases). The CDR3 spans 15 residues. V was trimmed by 2 bases and J by 10 bases, leaving 20 bases between them. In germline, CDR1 is MNHEY, CDR2 SVGAGI. The CDR3 spells CASSYTMEQGWGAFF. The CDR3, as DNA: TGTGCCAGCAGTTACACAATGGAGCAGGGTTGGGGAGCTTTCTTT.

The CDR3 region has the DNA TGTGCCACCAGTGATTACGGACTAGCGGGGGAGAACACAGATACGCAGTATTTT. It codes for CATSDYGLAGENTDTQYF. The V and J genes are TRBV24-1 and TRBJ2-3; 13 nucleotides match TRBD2. Germline V gene sequence: CDR1 KGHDR, CDR2 SFDVKD. The CDR3 runs 18 residues. Trimming removed 2 bases from V and 2 bases from J; junction bases left unmatched: 6.